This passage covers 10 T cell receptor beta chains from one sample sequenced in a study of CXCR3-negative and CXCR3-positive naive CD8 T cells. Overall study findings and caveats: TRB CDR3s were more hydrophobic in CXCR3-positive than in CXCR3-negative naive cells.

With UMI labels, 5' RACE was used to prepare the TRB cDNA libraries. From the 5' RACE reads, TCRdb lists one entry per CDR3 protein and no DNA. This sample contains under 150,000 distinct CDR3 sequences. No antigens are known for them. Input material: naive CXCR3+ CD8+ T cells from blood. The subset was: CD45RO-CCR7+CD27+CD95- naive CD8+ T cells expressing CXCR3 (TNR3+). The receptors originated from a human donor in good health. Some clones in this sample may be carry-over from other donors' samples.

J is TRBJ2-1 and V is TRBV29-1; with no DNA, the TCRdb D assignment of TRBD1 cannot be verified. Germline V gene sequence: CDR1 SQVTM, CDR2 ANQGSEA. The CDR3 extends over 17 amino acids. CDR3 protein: CSGTILGPTNSYNEQFF.

CDR3 region: CASSFRWDSYNEQFF. This chain links TRBV7-6 with TRBJ2-1. The germline CDR1 and CDR2 sequences are SGHVS and FNYEAQ. The CDR3 has 15 residues.

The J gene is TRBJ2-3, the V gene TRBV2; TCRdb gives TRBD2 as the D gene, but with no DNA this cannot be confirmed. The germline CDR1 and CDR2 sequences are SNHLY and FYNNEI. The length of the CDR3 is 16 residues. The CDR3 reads CASSTSTSQVTDTQYF. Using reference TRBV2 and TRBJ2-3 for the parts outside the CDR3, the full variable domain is EPEVTQTPSHQVTQMGQEVILRCVPISNHLYFYWYRQILGQKVEFLVSFYNNEISEKSEIFDDQFSVERPDGSNFTLKIRSTKLEDSAMYFCASSTSTSQVTDTQYFGPGTRLTVL.

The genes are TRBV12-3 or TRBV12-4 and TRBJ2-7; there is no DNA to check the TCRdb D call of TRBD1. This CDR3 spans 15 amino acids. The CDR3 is CASSFGTGFVYEQYF.

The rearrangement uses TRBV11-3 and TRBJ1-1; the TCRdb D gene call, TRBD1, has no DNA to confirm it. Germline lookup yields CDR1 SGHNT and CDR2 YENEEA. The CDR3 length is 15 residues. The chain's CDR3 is CASSSRDRAHTEAFF.

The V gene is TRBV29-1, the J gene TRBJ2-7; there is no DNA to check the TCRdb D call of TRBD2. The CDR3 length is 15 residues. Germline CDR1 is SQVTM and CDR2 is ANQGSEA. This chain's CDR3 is CSVVSGRVNSYEQYF.

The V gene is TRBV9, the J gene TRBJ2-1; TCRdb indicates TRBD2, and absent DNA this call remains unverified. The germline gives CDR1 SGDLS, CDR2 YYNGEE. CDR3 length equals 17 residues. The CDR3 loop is CASSGRGSGNLVNEQFF.

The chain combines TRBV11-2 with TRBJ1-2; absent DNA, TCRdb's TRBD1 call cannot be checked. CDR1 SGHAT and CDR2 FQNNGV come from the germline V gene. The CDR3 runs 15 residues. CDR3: CASSSLRTGIYGYTF.

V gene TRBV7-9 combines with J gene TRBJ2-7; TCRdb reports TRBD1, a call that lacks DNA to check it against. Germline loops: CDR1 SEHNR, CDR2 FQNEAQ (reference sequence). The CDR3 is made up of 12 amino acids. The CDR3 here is CASSGTAPEQYF.

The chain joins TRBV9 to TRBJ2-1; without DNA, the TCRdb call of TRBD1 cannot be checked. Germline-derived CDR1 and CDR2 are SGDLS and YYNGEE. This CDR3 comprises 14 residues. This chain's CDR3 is CASSDGGVGNEQFF.